This passage covers 7 T cell receptor beta chains from one sample sequenced in a study of T cell repertoires in cytomegalovirus infection. Via MiXCR, TCRdb re-called the reads, giving one row per CDR3 protein. Here the sample spans a few hundred thousand distinct CDR3 sequences, around two fifths being singletons. These TCRs' antigens remain unknown. Here the sequenced sample was cultured PBMCs, taken from culture after CMV antigen stimulation. These receptor sequences come from a human donor in good health (CMV status not recorded). Some clones in this sample may be carry-over from other donors' samples.

As concerns this clonotype: The germline gene is not matched at one end of the junction; a read error may be the cause. The chain carries TRBV7-2 and TRBJ1-5; 10 bases fit TRBD1. Germline V gene data show CDR1 as SGHTA and CDR2 as FQGNSA. The CDR3 is made up of 16 amino acids. CDR3 amino acids: CAGSLLGTGANQPQHF. CDR3 DNA sequence: TGTGCCGGCAGCTTATTGGGGACAGGGGCCAATCAGCCCCAGCATTTT. Drawing the rest from reference TRBV7-2 and TRBJ1-5, the complete variable domain is GAGVSQSPSNKVTEKGKDVELRCDPISGHTALYWYRQSLGQGLEFLIYFQGNSAPDKSGLPSDRFSAERTGGSVSTLTIQRTQQEDSAVYLCAGSLLGTGANQPQHFGDGTRLSIL.

Within the sample, this clonotype is large (0.1 to 1%). The chain is built from TRBV7-9 and TRBJ1-4, with D possibly being TRBD1 (6 bases). In germline, CDR1 is SEHNR, CDR2 FQNEAQ (reference sequence). The CDR3 consists of 14 residues. The V end lost 2 bases, the J end lost 3 bases, and 7 bases lay between the germline ends. CDR3 sequence: CASSLWGPNEKLFF. Here the CDR3 DNA reads TGTGCCAGCAGCTTATGGGGGCCTAATGAAAAACTGTTTTTT.

This clonotype was found a few times. The chain is built from TRBV15 and TRBJ1-4; D might be TRBD1 (6 bases). CDR3 size: 15 residues. Trimming left V 0 bases short and J 8 bases short, with 13 bases between. Germline V gene sequence: CDR1 LNHNV, CDR2 YYDKDF (reference sequence). CDR3 loop: CATSRDRGGQEKLFF. The CDR3 DNA reads as TGTGCCACCAGCAGAGACCGAGGGGGTCAGGAAAAACTGTTTTTT.

This clonotype was detected only a few times. The chain combines TRBV7-2 with TRBJ2-7; D gene uncertain. Germline V gives CDR1 SGHTA, CDR2 FQGNSA. The V gene lost 1 base and the J gene lost 1 base, with 11 bases spanning the gap. This CDR3 comprises 15 residues. This CDR3 reads CASSLGPPSSYEQYF. The CDR3 DNA reads TGTGCCAGCAGCTTAGGCCCTCCCAGTTCCTACGAGCAGTACTTC.

This clonotype was recorded a few times. CDR3: CASSVDRGYGYTF. CDR3 DNA: TGTGCCAGCAGTGTAGATCGAGGGTATGGCTACACCTTC. The chain couples TRBV7-6 to TRBJ1-2; D gene ambiguous. CDR1 SGHVS and CDR2 FNYEAQ come from the germline V gene. The CDR3 runs to 13 residues. The germline V and J ends were trimmed by 6 bases and 5 bases, with 13 bases remaining between them.

This rearrangement joins TRBV7-2 to TRBJ2-7; maybe TRBD1 (5 bases). The V gene's germline CDR1 is SGHTA and CDR2 FQGNSA. The CDR3 spans 12 residues. Trimming took 4 bases from V and 4 from J, leaving 8 bases between them. CDR3 DNA sequence: TGTGCCAGCAGCTACCAGGGATACGAGCAGTACTTC. As protein: CASSYQGYEQYF.

The CDR3 nucleotides read TGTGCCAGCAGCTTAGGGGGACCTCGCTATGGCTACACCTTC. Translating gives CASSLGGPRYGYTF. The chain couples TRBV7-2 to TRBJ1-2; tentatively, D is TRBD1 (5 bases). Trimming took off 1 base at V and 4 bases at J, with 10 bases between the two ends. This CDR3 is built from 14 residues. Germline values: CDR1 SGHTA, CDR2 FQGNSA. The complete variable domain, with remaining parts taken from reference TRBV7-2 and TRBJ1-2, reads GAGVSQSPSNKVTEKGKDVELRCDPISGHTALYWYRQSLGQGLEFLIYFQGNSAPDKSGLPSDRFSAERTGGSVSTLTIQRTQQEDSAVYLCASSLGGPRYGYTFGSGTRLTVV.